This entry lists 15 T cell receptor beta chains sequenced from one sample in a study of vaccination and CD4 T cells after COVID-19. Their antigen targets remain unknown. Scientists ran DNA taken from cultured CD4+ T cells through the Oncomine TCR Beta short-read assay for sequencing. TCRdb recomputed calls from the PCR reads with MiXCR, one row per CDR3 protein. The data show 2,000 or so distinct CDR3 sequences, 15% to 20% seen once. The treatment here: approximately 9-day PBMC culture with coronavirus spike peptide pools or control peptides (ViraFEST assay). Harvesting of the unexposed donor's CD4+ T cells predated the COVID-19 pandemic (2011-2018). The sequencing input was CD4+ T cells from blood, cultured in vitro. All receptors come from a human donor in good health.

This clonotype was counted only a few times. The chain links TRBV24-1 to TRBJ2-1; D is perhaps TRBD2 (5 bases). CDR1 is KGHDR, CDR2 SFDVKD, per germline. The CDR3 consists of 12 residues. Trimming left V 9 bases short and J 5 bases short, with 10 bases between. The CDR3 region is CATLGLNNEQFF. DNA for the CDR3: TGTGCCACCCTCGGACTGAACAATGAGCAGTTCTTC.

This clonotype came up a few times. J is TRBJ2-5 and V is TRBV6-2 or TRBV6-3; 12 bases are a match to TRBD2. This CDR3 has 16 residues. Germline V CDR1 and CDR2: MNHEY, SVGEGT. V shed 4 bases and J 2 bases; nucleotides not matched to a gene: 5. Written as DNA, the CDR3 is TGTGCCAGCAGTTCGCCGACTAGCGGGAGACAAGAGACCCAGTACTTC. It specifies CASSSPTSGRQETQYF.

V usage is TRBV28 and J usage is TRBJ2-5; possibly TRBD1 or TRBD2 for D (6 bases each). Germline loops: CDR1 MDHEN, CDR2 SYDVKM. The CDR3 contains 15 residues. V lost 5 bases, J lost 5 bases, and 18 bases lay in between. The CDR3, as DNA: TGTGCCAGCAGTAGGAGGAGGCAGGGGAGGGAGACCCAGTACTTC. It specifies CASSRRRQGRETQYF.

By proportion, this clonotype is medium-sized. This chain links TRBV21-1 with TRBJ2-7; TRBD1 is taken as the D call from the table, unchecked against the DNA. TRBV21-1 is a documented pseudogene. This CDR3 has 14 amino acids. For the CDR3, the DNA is TGTGCCAGCCACGGACACTTGAGTTACTACGAGCAGTACTTC. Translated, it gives CASHGHLSYYEQYF.

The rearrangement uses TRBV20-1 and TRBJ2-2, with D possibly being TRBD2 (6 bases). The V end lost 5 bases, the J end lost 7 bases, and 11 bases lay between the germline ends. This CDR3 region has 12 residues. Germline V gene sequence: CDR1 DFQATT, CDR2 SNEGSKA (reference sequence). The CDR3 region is CSAPGGNGELFF. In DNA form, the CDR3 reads TGCAGTGCTCCCGGGGGTAACGGGGAGCTGTTTTTT.

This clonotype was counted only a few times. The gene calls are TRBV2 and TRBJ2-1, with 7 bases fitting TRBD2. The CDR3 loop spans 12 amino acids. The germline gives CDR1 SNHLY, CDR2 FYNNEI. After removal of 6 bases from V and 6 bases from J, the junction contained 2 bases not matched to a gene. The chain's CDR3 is CASSGGGNEQFF. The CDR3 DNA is TGTGCCAGCAGCGGCGGGGGCAATGAGCAGTTCTTC.

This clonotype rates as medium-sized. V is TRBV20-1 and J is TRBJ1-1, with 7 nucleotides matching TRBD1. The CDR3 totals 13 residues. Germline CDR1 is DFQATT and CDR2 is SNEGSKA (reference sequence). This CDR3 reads CRVGRTGGREAFF. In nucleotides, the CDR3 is TGCAGGGTTGGACGGACAGGCGGACGTGAAGCTTTCTTT.

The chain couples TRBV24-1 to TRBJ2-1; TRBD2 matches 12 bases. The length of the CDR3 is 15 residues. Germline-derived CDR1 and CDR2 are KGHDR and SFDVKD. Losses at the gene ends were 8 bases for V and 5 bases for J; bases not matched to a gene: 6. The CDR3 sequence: CATTTSGGVNNEQFF. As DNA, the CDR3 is TGTGCCACCACGACTAGCGGGGGAGTAAACAATGAGCAGTTCTTC.

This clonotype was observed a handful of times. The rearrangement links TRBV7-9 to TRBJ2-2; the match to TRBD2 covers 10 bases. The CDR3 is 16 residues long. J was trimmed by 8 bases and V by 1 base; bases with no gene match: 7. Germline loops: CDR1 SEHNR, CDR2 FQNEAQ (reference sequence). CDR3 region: CASSLGLAGTQGELFF. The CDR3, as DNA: TGTGCCAGCAGCTTAGGACTAGCGGGTACTCAAGGGGAGCTGTTTTTT.

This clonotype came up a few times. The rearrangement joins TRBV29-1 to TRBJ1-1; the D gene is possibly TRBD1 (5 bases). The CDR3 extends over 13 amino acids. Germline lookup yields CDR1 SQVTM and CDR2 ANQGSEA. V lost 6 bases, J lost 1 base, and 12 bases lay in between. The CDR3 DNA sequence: TGCAGCGTAAGAGACAGCAAGAACACTGAAGCTTTCTTT. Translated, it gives CSVRDSKNTEAFF.

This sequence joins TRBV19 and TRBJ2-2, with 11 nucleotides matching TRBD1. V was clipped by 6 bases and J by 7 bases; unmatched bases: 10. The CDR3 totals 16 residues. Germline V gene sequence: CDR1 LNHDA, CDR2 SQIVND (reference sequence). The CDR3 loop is CASSEDRGRSGGELFF. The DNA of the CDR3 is TGTGCCAGTAGCGAGGACAGGGGGCGCTCGGGCGGGGAGCTGTTTTTT.

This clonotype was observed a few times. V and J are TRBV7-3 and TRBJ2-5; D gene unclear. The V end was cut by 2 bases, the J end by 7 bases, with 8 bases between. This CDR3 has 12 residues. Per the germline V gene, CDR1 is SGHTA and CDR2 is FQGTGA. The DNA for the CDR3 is TGTGCCAGCAGCTTAGATCCAGGGACCCAGTACTTC. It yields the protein CASSLDPGTQYF.

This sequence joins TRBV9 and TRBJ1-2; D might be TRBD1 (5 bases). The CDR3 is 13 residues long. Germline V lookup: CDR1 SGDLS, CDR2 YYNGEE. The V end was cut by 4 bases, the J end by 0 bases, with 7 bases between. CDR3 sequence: CASSPQANYGYTF. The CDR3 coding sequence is TGTGCCAGCAGCCCACAGGCTAACTATGGCTACACCTTC. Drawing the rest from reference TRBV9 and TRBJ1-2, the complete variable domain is DSGVTQTPKHLITATGQRVTLRCSPRSGDLSVYWYQQSLDQGLQFLIQYYNGEERAKGNILERFSAQQFPDLHSELNLSSLELGDSALYFCASSPQANYGYTFGSGTRLTVV.

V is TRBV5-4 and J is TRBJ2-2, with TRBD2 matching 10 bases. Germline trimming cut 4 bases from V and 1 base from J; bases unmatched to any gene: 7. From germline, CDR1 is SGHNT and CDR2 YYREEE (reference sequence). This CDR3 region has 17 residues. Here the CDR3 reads CASSQTSGRVNTGELFF. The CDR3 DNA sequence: TGTGCCAGCAGCCAAACCAGCGGGAGGGTGAACACCGGGGAGCTGTTTTTT.

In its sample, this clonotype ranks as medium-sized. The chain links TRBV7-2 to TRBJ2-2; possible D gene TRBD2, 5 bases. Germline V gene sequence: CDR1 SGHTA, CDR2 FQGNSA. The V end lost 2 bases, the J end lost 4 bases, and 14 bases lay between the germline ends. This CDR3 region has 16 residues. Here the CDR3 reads CASSLRRTPVTGELFF. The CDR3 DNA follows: TGTGCCAGCAGCTTACGGAGGACGCCGGTCACCGGGGAGCTGTTTTTT.